The 24 T cell receptor beta chains listed next were all sequenced from one sample in a study of blood T cell repertoires in COVID-19. Sequencing used immunoSEQ multiplex PCR; TCRdb keeps in-frame clones, though not all of them. The sample holds more than 90,000 clones, around 81% seen once. Sequences were obtained from peripheral blood. These receptors were taken from a man in his 60s with acute or convalescent COVID-19.

The CDR3 is CASSIRHSGDEKLFF. CDR3 in DNA: TGTGCCAGTAGTATAAGGCACTCGGGGGATGAAAAACTGTTTTTT. The chain links TRBV19 to TRBJ1-4; D might be TRBD1 (5 bases). The CDR3 sequence is 15 residues long. Germline loops: CDR1 LNHDA, CDR2 SQIVND (reference sequence). The V end lost 2 bases, the J end lost 6 bases, and 13 bases lay between the germline ends.

This clone appeared a single time. This sequence joins TRBV5-1 and TRBJ1-1; 11 bases map to TRBD1. The junction had 4 bases not matched to a gene; V was cut back by 0 bases and J by 0 bases. Germline lookup yields CDR1 SGHRS and CDR2 YFSETQ. This CDR3 is 17 amino acids long. This chain's CDR3 is CASSLGTGGGLNTEAFF. The CDR3 DNA is TGCGCCAGCAGCTTGGGGACAGGGGGCGGGCTGAACACTGAAGCTTTCTTT.

The chain uses TRBV29-1 and TRBJ1-2, with D unresolved. The V gene lost 7 bases and the J gene lost 6 bases, with 12 bases spanning the gap. CDR1 is SQVTM and CDR2 is ANQGSEA in the germline V gene. This CDR3 comprises 11 residues. The DNA for the CDR3 is TGCAGCGCCCGAGGCGGGGATGGCTACACCTTC. Its protein is CSARGGDGYTF.

V and J are TRBV28 and TRBJ1-1, with unresolved D. Trimming stripped 7 bases from V and 3 bases from J, with 12 bases between. The CDR3 is 13 amino acids. Per the germline V gene, CDR1 is MDHEN and CDR2 is SYDVKM. CDR3 sequence: CASIRNGDTEAFF. The DNA for the CDR3 is TGTGCCAGCATCCGGAACGGGGACACTGAAGCTTTCTTT.

This clone was found a few times. The V call is TRBV19, the J call TRBJ2-2; possibly TRBD2 for D (7 bases). V lost 9 bases and J 7 bases, leaving 18 bases between the germline ends. Germline V gives CDR1 LNHDA, CDR2 SQIVND (reference sequence). This CDR3 is built from 14 residues. In DNA, the CDR3 is TGTGCCAGCGTAAGGGGGAGGGACGGCGGGGAGCTGTTTTTT. It encodes CASVRGRDGGELFF.

This chain links TRBV30 with TRBJ1-4; TRBD1 might be the D (6 bases). Germline CDR1 is GTSNPN and CDR2 is SVGIG (reference sequence). Trimming stripped 5 bases from V and 7 bases from J, with 11 bases between. The CDR3 runs 12 residues. CDR3 sequence: CAWHRVGEKLFF. The CDR3 DNA reads TGTGCCTGGCACAGGGTAGGTGAAAAACTGTTTTTT.

The chain carries TRBV18 and TRBJ1-5; no definite D call. CDR1 and CDR2 from the germline V gene are KGHSH and LQKENI. V shed 2 bases and J shed 3 bases, with 8 bases lying between them. The CDR3 spans 14 residues. The CDR3 loop reads CASSPTEANQPQHF. DNA for the CDR3: TGTGCCAGCTCACCAACCGAGGCCAATCAGCCCCAGCATTTT.

This chain connects TRBV5-6 to TRBJ2-5; a possible D gene is TRBD2 (5 bases). This CDR3 spans 16 amino acids. CDR1 is SGHDT and CDR2 is YYEEEE in the germline V gene. V dropped 0 bases and J dropped 5 bases, with 17 bases sitting between them. CDR3 in DNA: TGTGCCAGCAGCTTGGATTTAGGGCGCCCGGGGGAGACCCAGTACTTC. Translated, it gives CASSLDLGRPGETQYF.

V usage is TRBV6-5 and J usage is TRBJ1-2; no definite D call. CDR3 size: 14 residues. V lost 2 bases and J lost 3, with 10 bases in between. CDR1 and CDR2 from the germline V gene are MNHEY and SVGAGI. CDR3 region: CASSYDNTYYGYTF. For the CDR3, the DNA is TGTGCCAGCAGTTACGATAACACGTACTATGGCTACACCTTC.

The chain joins TRBV9 to TRBJ2-1; 7 bases map to TRBD2. V was pared by 0 bases and J by 2 bases, with 2 bases of the junction left unmatched. From germline, CDR1 is SGDLS and CDR2 YYNGEE. This CDR3 contains 15 residues. CDR3 region: CASSVDGRPYNEQFF. In DNA form, the CDR3 reads TGTGCCAGCAGCGTAGACGGGAGGCCCTACAATGAGCAGTTCTTC.

This chain connects TRBV7-2 to TRBJ2-7; the match to TRBD2 covers 8 bases. CDR1 is SGHTA, CDR2 FQGNSA, per germline. This CDR3 contains 15 residues. Trimming removed 5 bases from V and 0 bases from J; junction bases left unmatched: 6. The CDR3 DNA follows: TGTGCCAGCAGCCGTAGCGGGGTTAGCTCCTACGAGCAGTACGTC. Translated: CASSRSGVSSYEQYV.

V usage is TRBV3-1 (or the pseudogene TRBV3-2) and J usage is TRBJ1-1; 12 nucleotides agree with TRBD1. CDR1 and CDR2 from the germline V gene are LGHDT and YNNKEL (reference sequence). CDR3 length: 18 residues. Trimming at V came to 4 bases and at J to 3 bases, leaving 12 bases not matched to a gene. The CDR3 is CASSLEAGQGAGYTEAFF. The CDR3 nucleotides read TGTGCCAGCAGCCTTGAAGCGGGACAGGGGGCTGGTTACACTGAAGCTTTCTTT.

The chain has TRBV3-1 (or the pseudogene TRBV3-2) and TRBJ2-3; D unclear. This CDR3 has 14 amino acids. Per germline, CDR1 LGHDT and CDR2 YNNKEL (reference sequence). V dropped 8 bases and J dropped 1 base, with 13 bases sitting between them. Written as DNA, the CDR3 is TGTGCCAGCGGCACAACTGGAGGCACAGATACGCAGTATTTT. As protein: CASGTTGGTDTQYF.

V and J are TRBV18 and TRBJ1-1; D possibly corresponds to TRBD1 (6 bases). Germline CDR1 reads KGHSH; CDR2 reads LQKENI. CDR3 length: 12 amino acids. Trimming removed 6 bases from V and 11 bases from J, with 16 bases in between. This chain's CDR3 is CASSRGPGNAFF. The CDR3 DNA is TGTGCCAGCTCGCGGGGGCCAGGGAACGCTTTCTTT.

This rearrangement joins TRBV28 to TRBJ2-3; TRBD2 aligns across 7 bases. The CDR3 is made up of 14 amino acids. CDR1 is MDHEN, CDR2 SYDVKM, per germline. V lost 2 bases to trimming and J lost 3 bases; unmatched junction nucleotides: 2. This CDR3 is CASSLAGATDTQYF. The CDR3 DNA reads TGTGCCAGCAGTTTAGCGGGAGCAACAGATACGCAGTATTTT.

This clone has at least ten counts. This rearrangement joins TRBV24-1 to TRBJ2-2; perhaps TRBD1 as D (5 bases). V was trimmed by 4 bases and J by 0 bases, leaving 17 bases between them. CDR1 is KGHDR, CDR2 SFDVKD, per germline. The CDR3 length is 18 residues. The CDR3 loop reads CATSDQAGSKSNTGELFF. The CDR3 DNA sequence: TGTGCCACCAGTGACCAAGCAGGGTCTAAATCGAACACCGGGGAGCTGTTTTTT.

The V and J genes are TRBV11-2 and TRBJ2-7; D gene ambiguous. The CDR3 loop spans 15 amino acids. Germline CDR1 and CDR2: SGHAT and FQNNGV. CDR3 sequence: CASSLDPGASSEQYV. The DNA of the CDR3 is TGTGCCAGCAGCTTAGATCCGGGTGCTTCCTCCGAGCAGTACGTC.

The chain is built from TRBV27 and TRBJ1-4, with D hard to call. The CDR3 is made up of 14 amino acids. Trimming removed 3 bases at V and 4 bases at J, with 9 bases between. CDR1 MNHEY and CDR2 SMNVEV come from the germline V gene (reference sequence). The CDR3 spells CASSFAGFNEKLFF. As DNA, the CDR3 is TGTGCCAGCAGTTTCGCGGGCTTTAATGAAAAACTGTTTTTT. The complete variable domain, with remaining parts taken from reference TRBV27 and TRBJ1-4, reads EAQVTQNPRYLITVTGKKLTVTCSQNMNHEYMSWYRQDPGLGLRQIYYSMNVEVTDKGDVPEGYKVSRKEKRNFPLILESPSPNQTSLYFCASSFAGFNEKLFFGSGTQLSVL.

CDR3 DNA sequence: TGTGCCACCACCCGGAGCGCGGAACTCTATGGCTACACCTTC. Its protein is CATTRSAELYGYTF. The genes are TRBV19 and TRBJ1-2; D is uncertain. Germline assignment: CDR1 LNHDA and CDR2 SQIVND (reference sequence). Trimming pared 10 bases from V and 4 bases from J, leaving 19 bases between. This CDR3 has 14 residues. The variable domain in full, completed from reference TRBV19 and TRBJ1-2, reads DGGITQSPKYLFRKEGQNVTLSCEQNLNHDAMYWYRQDPGQGLRLIYYSQIVNDFQKGDIAEGYSVSREKKESFPLTVTSAQKNPTAFYLCATTRSAELYGYTFGSGTRLTVV.

This chain connects TRBV19 to TRBJ1-2; TRBD1 is a possible D gene (5 bases). Germline CDR1 is LNHDA and CDR2 is SQIVND (reference sequence). This CDR3 comprises 15 residues. With 7 bases removed from V and 8 bases from J, the gap between germline ends came to 23 bases. The CDR3 reads CASMGRGLEHMGYTF. For the CDR3, the DNA is TGTGCCAGTATGGGAAGGGGTTTGGAACACATGGGCTACACCTTC.

In its sample, this clone was seen once. In DNA form, the CDR3 reads TGTGCCAGCAGTTTCAACTACAATGAGCAGTTCTTC. It specifies CASSFNYNEQFF. The gene calls are TRBV27 and TRBJ2-1; D not certain. V shed 3 bases and J shed 3 bases, with 3 bases lying between them. This CDR3 has 12 residues. Germline V gene sequence: CDR1 MNHEY, CDR2 SMNVEV (reference sequence).

The rearrangement joins TRBV24-1 to TRBJ2-2, with D hard to call. Per germline, CDR1 KGHDR and CDR2 SFDVKD. With 4 bases removed from V and 8 bases from J, the gap between germline ends came to 4 bases. This CDR3 has 11 residues. The CDR3 sequence: CATSDHGELFF. The DNA of the CDR3 is TGTGCCACCAGTGACCATGGGGAGCTGTTTTTT.

The rearrangement uses TRBV10-1 and TRBJ2-1, with 14 bases aligning to TRBD2. The CDR3 is 15 amino acids. Unmatched junction bases numbered 9, after V lost 2 bases and J lost 15 bases. Germline CDR1 WNHNN, CDR2 SYGVQD (reference sequence). The CDR3, as DNA: TGCGCCAGCAGTGAGGGACTAGCGGGAGGTTTCCCGCGGTTCTTC. It translates to CASSEGLAGGFPRFF.

The V and J genes are TRBV9 and TRBJ1-2; D is ambiguous. CDR1 is SGDLS, CDR2 YYNGEE, per germline. With 4 bases removed from V and 3 bases from J, the gap between germline ends came to 10 bases. This CDR3 has 13 residues. The CDR3 nucleotides read TGTGCCAGCAGCTCATATACTTACTATGGCTACACCTTC. Residues: CASSSYTYYGYTF.